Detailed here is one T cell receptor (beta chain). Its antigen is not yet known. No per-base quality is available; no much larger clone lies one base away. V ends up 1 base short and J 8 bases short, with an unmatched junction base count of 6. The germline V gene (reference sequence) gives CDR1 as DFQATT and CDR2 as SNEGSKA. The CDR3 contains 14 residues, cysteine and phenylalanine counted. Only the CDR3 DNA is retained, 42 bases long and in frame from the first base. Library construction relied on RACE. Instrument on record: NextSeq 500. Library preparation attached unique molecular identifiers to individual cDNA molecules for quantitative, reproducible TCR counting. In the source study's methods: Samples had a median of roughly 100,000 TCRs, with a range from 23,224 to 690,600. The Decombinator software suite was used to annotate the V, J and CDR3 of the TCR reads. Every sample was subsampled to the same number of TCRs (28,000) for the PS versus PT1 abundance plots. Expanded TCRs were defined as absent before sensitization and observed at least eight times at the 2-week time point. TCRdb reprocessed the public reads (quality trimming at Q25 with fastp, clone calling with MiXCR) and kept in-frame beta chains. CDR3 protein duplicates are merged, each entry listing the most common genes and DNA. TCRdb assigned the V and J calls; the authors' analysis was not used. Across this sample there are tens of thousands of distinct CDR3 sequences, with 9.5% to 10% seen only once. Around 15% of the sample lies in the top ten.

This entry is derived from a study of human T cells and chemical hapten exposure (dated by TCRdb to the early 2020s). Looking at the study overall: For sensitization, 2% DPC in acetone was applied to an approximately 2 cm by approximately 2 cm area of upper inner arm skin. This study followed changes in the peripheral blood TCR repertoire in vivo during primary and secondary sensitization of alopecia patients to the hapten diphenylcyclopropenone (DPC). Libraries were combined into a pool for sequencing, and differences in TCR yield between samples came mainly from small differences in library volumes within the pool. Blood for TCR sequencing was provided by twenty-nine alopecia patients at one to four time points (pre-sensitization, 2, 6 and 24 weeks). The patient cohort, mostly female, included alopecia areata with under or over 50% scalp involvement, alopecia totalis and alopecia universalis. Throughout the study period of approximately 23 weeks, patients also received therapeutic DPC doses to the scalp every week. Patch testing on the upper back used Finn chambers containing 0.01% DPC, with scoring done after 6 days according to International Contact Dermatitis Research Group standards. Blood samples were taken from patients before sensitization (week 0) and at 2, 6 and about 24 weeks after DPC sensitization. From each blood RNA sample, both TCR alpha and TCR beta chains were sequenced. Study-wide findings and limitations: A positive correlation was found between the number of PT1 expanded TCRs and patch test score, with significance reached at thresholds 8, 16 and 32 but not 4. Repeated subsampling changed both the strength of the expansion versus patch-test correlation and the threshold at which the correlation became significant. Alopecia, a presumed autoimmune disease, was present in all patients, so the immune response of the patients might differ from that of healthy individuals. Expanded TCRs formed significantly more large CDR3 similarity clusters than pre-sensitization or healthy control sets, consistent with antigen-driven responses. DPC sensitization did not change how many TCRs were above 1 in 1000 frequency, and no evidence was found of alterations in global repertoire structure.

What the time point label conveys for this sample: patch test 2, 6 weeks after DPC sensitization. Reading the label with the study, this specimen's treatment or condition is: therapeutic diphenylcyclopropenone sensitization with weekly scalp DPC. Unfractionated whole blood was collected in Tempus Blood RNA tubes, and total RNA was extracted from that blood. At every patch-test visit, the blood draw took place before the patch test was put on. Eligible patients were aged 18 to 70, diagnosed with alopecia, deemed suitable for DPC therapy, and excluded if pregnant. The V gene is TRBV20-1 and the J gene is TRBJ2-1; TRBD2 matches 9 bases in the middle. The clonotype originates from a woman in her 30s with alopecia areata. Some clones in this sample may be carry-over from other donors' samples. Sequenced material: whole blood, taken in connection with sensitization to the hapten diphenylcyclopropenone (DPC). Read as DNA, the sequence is TGCAGTGCTAGAGTTTCTAGCGGGACGGATGAGCAGTTCTTC. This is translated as CSARVSSGTDEQFF.